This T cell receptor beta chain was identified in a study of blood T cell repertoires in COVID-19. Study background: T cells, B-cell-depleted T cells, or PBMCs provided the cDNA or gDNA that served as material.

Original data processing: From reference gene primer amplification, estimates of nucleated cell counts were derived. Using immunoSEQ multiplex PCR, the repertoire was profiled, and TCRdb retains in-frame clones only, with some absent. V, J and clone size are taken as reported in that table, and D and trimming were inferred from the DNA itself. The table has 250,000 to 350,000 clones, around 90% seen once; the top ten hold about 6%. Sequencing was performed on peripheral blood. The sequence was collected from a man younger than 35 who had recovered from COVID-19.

The CDR3 reads CASRLAGGYVDEQFF. CDR3 coding DNA: TGTGCCAGCAGACTAGCGGGAGGGTACGTCGATGAGCAGTTCTTC. The rearrangement links TRBV6-5 to TRBJ2-1, with 13 nucleotides matching TRBD2. V shed 6 bases and J 8 bases; nucleotides not matched to a gene: 7. The germline gives CDR1 MNHEY, CDR2 SVGAGI. This CDR3 region has 15 residues.